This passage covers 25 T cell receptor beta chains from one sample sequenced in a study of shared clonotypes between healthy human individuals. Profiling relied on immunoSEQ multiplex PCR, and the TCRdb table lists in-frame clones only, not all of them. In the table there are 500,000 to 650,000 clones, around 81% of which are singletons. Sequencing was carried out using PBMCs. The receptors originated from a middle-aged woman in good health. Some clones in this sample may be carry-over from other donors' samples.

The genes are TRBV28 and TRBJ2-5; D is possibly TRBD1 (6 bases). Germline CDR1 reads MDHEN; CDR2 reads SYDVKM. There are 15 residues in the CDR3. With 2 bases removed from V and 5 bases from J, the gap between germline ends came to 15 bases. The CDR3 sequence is CASSLRGTGTETQYF. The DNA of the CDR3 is TGTGCCAGCAGTTTACGGGGTACAGGGACGGAGACCCAGTACTTC.

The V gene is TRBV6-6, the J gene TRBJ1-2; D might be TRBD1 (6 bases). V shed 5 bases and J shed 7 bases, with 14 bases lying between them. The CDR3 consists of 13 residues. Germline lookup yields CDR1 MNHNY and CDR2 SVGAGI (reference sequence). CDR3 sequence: CASSDYRDGGYTF. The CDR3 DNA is TGTGCCAGCAGTGACTACAGGGATGGTGGCTACACCTTC.

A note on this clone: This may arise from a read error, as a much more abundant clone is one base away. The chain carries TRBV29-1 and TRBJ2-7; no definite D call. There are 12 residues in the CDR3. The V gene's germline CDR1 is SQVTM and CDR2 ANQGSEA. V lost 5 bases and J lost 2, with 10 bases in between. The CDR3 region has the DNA TGCAGCGTTAGGGTCGGTACCTACGAGCAGTACTTC. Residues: CSVRVGTYEQYF.

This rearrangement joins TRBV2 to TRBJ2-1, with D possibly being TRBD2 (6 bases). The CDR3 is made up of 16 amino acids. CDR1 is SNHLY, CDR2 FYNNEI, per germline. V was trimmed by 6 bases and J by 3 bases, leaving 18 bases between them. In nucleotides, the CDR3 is TGTGCCAGCAGAGTGGGACTGGCGGGTCACTACAATGAGCAGTTCTTC. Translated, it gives CASRVGLAGHYNEQFF.

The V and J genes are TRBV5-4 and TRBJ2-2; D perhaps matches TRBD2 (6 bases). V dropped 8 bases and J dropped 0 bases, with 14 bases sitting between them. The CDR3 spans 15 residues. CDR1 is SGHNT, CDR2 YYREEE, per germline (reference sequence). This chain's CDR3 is CARTGGTANTGELFF. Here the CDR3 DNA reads TGTGCCAGGACTGGGGGGACCGCGAACACCGGGGAGCTGTTTTTT.

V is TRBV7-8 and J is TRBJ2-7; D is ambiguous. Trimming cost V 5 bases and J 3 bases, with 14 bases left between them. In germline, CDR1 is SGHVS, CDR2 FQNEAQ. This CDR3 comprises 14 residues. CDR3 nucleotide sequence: TGTGCCAGCAGCCCATTGGGTCCTCACTACGAGCAGTACTTC. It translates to CASSPLGPHYEQYF.

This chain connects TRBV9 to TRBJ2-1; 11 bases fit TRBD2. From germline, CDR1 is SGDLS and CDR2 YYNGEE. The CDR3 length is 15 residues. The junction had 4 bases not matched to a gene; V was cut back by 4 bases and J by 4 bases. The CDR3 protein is CASSTLAGGYNEQFF. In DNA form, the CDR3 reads TGTGCCAGCAGCACCTTAGCGGGAGGGTACAATGAGCAGTTCTTC.

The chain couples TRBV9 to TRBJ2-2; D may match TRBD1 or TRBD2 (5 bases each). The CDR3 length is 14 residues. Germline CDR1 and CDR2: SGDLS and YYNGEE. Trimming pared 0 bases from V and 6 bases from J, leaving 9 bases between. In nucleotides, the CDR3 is TGTGCCAGCAGCGTAGCCGGGGCCGCCGGGGAGCTGTTTTTT. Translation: CASSVAGAAGELFF.

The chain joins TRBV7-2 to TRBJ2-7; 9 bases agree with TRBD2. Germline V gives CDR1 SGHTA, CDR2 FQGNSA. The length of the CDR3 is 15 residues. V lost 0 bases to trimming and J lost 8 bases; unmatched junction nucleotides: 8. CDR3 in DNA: TGTGCCAGCAGCTTAGCGGTAGCGGGAGATTCGAAGCAGTACTTC. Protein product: CASSLAVAGDSKQYF. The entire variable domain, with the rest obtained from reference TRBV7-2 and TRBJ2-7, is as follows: GAGVSQSPSNKVTEKGKDVELRCDPISGHTALYWYRQSLGQGLEFLIYFQGNSAPDKSGLPSDRFSAERTGGSVSTLTIQRTQQEDSAVYLCASSLAVAGDSKQYFGPGTRLTVT.

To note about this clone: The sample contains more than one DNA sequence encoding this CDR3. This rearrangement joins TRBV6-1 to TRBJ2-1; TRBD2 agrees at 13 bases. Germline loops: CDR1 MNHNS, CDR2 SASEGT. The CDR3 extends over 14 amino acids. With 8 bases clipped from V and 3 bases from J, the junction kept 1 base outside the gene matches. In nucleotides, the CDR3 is TGTGCCAGCCGGACTAGCGGGAGCTACAATGAGCAGTTCTTC. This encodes CASRTSGSYNEQFF.

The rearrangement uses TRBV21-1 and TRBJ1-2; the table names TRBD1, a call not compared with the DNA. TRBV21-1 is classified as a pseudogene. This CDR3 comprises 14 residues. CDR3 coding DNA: TGTGCCAGCAGCAAAGTGGGGACAGCCTATGGCTACACCTTC. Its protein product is CASSKVGTAYGYTF.

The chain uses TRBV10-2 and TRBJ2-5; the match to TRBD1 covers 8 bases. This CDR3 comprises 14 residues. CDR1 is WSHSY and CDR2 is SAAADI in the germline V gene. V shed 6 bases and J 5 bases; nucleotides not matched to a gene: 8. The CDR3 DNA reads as TGCGCCAGCAGGGCAACGCAGGGGGCCGAGACCCAGTACTTC. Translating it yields CASRATQGAETQYF.

The DNA for the CDR3 is TGTGCCAGTAGTCCCCCCGGGGGTGAAAAACTGTTTTTT. As protein: CASSPPGGEKLFF. The chain uses TRBV19 and TRBJ1-4; D is perhaps TRBD1 (5 bases). Germline V gene data show CDR1 as LNHDA and CDR2 as SQIVND (reference sequence). V was shortened by 5 bases and J by 7 bases, with 11 bases between the two germline ends. The CDR3 runs to 13 residues.

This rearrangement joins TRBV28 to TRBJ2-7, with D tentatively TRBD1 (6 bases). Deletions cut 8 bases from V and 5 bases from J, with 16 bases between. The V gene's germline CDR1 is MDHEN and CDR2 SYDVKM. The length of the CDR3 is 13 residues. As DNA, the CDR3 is TGTGCCAGCCTCGCAGGGGTGTTAAACGAGCAGTACTTC. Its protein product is CASLAGVLNEQYF.

DNA of the CDR3: TGTGCTAGTGGTTTCCGGGACAGCAGCTCCTACGAGCAGTACTTC. It is translated as CASGFRDSSSYEQYF. The chain couples TRBV12-5 to TRBJ2-7; 7 bases agree with TRBD1. This CDR3 has 15 amino acids. Trimming at V came to 3 bases and at J to 0 bases, leaving 5 bases not matched to a gene. The germline V gene encodes CDR1 LGHNT and CDR2 FRNRAP.

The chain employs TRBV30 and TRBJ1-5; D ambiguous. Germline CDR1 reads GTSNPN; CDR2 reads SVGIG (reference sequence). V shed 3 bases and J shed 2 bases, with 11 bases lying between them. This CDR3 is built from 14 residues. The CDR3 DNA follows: TGTGCCTGGAGCGTACTTGGGGGCAATCAGCCCCAGCATTTT. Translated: CAWSVLGGNQPQHF.

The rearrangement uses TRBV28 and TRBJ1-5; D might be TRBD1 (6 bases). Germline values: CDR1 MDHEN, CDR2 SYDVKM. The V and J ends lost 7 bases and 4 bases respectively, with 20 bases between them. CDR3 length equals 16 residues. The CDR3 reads CASKPHSTGPNQPQHF. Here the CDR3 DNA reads TGTGCCAGCAAGCCTCACTCGACAGGCCCAAATCAGCCCCAGCATTTT. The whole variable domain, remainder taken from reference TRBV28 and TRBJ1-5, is DVKVTQSSRYLVKRTGEKVFLECVQDMDHENMFWYRQDPGLGLRLIYFSYDVKMKEKGDIPEGYSVSREKKERFSLILESASTNQTSMYLCASKPHSTGPNQPQHFGDGTRLSIL.

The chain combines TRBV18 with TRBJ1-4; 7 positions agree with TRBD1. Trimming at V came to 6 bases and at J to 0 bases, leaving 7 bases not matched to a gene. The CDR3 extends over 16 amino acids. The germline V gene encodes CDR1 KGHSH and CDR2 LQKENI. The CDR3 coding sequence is TGTGCCAGCTCTCCGACAGGGCCCACAACTAATGAAAAACTGTTTTTT. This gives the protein CASSPTGPTTNEKLFF.

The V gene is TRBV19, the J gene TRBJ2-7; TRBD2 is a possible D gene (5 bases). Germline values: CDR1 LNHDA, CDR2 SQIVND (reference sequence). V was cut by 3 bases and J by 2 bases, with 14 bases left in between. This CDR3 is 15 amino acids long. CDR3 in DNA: TGTGCCAGTAGTATTTCCAGCGGATTGCCCTACGAGCAGTACTTC. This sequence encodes CASSISSGLPYEQYF.

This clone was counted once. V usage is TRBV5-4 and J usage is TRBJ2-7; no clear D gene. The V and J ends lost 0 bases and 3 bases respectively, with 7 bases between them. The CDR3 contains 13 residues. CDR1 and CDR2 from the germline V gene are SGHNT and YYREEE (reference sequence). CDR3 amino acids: CASSLDNNYEQYF. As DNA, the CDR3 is TGTGCCAGCAGCTTGGACAACAACTACGAGCAGTACTTC.

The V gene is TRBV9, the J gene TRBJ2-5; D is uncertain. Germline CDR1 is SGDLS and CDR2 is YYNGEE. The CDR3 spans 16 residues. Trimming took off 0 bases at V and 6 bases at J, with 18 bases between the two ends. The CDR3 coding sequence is TGTGCCAGCAGCGTAGCTACATCGGCCACTGAGAAGACCCAGTACTTC. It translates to CASSVATSATEKTQYF.

The CDR3 protein is CASKGTEGEREVYEQYF. In DNA, the CDR3 is TGTGCCAGCAAGGGGACGGAGGGGGAGCGGGAGGTTTACGAGCAGTACTTC. The chain has TRBV28 and TRBJ2-7, with 9 bases lining up with TRBD2. This CDR3 comprises 17 residues. In germline, CDR1 is MDHEN, CDR2 SYDVKM. J lost 4 bases, V lost 7 bases, and 17 bases had no gene match.

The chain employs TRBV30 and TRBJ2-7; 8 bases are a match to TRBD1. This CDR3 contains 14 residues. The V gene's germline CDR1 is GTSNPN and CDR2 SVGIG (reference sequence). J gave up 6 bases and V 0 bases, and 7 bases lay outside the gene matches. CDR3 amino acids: CAWSVRGQGAEQYF. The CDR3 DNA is TGTGCCTGGAGTGTACGAGGGCAGGGGGCCGAGCAGTACTTC.

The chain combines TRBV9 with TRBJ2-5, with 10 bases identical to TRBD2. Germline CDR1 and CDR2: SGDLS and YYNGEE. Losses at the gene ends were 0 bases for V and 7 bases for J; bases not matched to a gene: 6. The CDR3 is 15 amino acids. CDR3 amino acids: CASSVAAGGPGTQYF. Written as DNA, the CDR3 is TGTGCCAGCAGCGTAGCAGCGGGAGGGCCGGGGACCCAGTACTTC.

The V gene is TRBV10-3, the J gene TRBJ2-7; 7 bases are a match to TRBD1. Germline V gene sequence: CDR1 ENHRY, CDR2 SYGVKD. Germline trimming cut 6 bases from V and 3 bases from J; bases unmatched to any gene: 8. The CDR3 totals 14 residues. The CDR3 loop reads CAIRGDSRLYEQYF. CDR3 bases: TGTGCCATCAGAGGGGACAGCCGGCTCTACGAGCAGTACTTC.